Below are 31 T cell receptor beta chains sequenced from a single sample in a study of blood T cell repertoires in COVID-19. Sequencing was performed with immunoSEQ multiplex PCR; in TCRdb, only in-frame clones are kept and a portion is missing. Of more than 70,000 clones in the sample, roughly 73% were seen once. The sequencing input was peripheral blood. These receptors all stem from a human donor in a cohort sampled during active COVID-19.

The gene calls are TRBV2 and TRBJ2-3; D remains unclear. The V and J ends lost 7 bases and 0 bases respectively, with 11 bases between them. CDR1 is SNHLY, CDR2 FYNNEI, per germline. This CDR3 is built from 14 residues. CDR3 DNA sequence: TGTGCCAGCATTTCCAGATATAGCACAGATACGCAGTATTTT. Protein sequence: CASISRYSTDTQYF.

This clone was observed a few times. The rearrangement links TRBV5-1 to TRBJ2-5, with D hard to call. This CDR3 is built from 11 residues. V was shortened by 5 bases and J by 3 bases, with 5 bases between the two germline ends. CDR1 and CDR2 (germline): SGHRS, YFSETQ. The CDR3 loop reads CASSFKETQYF. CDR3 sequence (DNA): TGCGCCAGCAGTTTTAAAGAGACCCAGTACTTC.

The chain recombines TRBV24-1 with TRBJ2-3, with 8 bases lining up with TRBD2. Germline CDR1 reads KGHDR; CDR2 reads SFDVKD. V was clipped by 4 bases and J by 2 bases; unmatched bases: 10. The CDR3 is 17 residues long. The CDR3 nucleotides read TGTGCCACCAGTGACGGCCGGGGAGCGGGGGCCACAGATACGCAGTATTTT. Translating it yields CATSDGRGAGATDTQYF.

Written as DNA, the CDR3 is TGTGCCAGCAGTGAAGCCTTGAGACAGGGTAATTCACCCCTCCACTTT. Protein product: CASSEALRQGNSPLHF. V usage is TRBV6-1 and J usage is TRBJ1-6; TRBD1 matches at 7 bases. Germline CDR1 MNHNS, CDR2 SASEGT. The junction had 5 bases not matched to a gene; V was cut back by 0 bases and J by 6 bases. The CDR3 runs to 16 residues.

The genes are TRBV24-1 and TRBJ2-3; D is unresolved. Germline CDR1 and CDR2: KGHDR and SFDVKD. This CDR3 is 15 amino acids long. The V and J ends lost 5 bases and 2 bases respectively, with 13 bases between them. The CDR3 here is CATSGGKENTDTQYF. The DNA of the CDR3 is TGTGCCACCAGTGGAGGTAAAGAGAACACAGATACGCAGTATTTT.

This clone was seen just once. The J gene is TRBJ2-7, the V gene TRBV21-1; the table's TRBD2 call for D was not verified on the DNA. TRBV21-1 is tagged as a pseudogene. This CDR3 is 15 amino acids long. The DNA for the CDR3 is TGTGCCAGCAGCAAATTTAAGCGGGGGGACTACGAGCAGTACTTC. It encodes CASSKFKRGDYEQYF.

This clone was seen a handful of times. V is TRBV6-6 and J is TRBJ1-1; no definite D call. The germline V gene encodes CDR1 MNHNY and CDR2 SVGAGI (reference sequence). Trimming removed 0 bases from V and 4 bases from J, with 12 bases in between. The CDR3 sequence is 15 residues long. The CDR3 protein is CASSYSGWGGTEAFF. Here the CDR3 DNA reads TGTGCCAGCAGTTACTCGGGCTGGGGAGGCACTGAAGCTTTCTTT.

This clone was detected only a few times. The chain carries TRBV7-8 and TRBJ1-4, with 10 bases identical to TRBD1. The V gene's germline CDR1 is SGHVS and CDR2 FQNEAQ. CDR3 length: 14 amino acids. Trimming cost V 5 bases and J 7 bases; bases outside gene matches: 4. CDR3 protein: CASSLGTGVEKLFF. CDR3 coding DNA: TGTGCCAGCAGCCTGGGGACAGGGGTTGAAAAACTGTTTTTT.

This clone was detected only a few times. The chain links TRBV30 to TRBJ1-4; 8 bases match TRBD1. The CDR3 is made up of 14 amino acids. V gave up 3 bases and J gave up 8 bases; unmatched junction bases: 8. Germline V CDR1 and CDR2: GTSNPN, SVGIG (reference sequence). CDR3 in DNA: TGTGCCTGGAGGGCACCAGGGGGCGGCGAAAAACTGTTTTTT. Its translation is CAWRAPGGGEKLFF.

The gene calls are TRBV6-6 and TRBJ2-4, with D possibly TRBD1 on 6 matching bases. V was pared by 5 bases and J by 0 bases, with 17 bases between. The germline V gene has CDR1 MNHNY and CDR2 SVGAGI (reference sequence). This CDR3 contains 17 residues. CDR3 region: CASSPGTLLLAKNIQYF. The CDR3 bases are TGTGCCAGCAGTCCGGGGACACTTCTCCTAGCCAAAAACATTCAGTACTTC.

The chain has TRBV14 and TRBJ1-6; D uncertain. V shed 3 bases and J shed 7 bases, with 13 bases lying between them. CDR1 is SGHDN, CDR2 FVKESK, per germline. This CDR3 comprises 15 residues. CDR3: CASSHTAPGNSPLHF. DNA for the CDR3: TGTGCCAGCAGCCATACAGCCCCGGGGAATTCACCCCTCCACTTT.

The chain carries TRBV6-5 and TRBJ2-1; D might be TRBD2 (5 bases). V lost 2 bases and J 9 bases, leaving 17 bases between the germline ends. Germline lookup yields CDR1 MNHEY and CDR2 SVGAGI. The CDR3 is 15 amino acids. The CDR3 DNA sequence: TGTGCCAGCAGTTACGGTCTGGAGGCGGCCGGTGAGCAGTTCTTC. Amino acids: CASSYGLEAAGEQFF.

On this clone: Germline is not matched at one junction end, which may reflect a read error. This chain's CDR3 is CASSLRTGANTGELFF. The DNA for the CDR3 is TGTGCCAGCAGCCTCCGGACAGGCGCGAATACCGGGGAGCTGTTTTTT. The chain is built from TRBV7-6 and TRBJ2-2; 7 positions agree with TRBD1. Germline loops: CDR1 SGHVS, CDR2 FNYEAQ. The CDR3 covers 16 residues.

The CDR3: CASSSSSIPGGPPLHF. CDR3 nucleotide sequence: TGTGCCAGCAGTTCCTCTTCTATCCCAGGGGGACCACCCCTCCACTTT. The chain combines TRBV28 with TRBJ1-6; 7 bases are shared with TRBD1. CDR1 and CDR2 (germline): MDHEN, SYDVKM. The CDR3 length is 16 residues. With V trimmed by 4 bases and J by 11 bases, 14 bases remained unmatched.

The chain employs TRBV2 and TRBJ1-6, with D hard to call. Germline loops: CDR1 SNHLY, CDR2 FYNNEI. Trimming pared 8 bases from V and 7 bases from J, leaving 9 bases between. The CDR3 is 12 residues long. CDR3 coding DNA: TGTGCCAGCCGCGGCGAGAATTCACCCCTCCACTTT. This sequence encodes CASRGENSPLHF.

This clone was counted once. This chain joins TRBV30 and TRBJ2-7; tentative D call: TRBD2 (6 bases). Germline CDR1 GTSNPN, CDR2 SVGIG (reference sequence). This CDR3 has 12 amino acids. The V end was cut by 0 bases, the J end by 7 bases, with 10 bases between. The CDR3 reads CAWSVGAGEQYF. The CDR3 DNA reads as TGTGCCTGGAGTGTAGGGGCGGGGGAGCAGTACTTC.

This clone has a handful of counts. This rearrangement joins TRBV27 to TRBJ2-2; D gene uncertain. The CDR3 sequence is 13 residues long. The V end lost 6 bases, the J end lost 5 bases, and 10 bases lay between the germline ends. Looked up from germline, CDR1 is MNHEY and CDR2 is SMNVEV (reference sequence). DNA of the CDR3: TGTGCCAGCAGAAAAGAGGAGACCGGGGAGCTGTTTTTT. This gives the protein CASRKEETGELFF.

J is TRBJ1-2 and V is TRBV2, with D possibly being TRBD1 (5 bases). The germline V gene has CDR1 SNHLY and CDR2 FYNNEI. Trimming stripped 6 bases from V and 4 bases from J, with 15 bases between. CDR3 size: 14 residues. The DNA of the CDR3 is TGTGCCAGCAGGGTCGAAGGGGTTGCCTATGGCTACACCTTC. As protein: CASRVEGVAYGYTF.

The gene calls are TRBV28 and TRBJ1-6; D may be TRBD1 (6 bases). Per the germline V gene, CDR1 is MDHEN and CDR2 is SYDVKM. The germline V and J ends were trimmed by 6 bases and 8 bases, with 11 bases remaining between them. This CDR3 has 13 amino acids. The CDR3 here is CASRDSLDSPLHF. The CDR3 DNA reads TGTGCCAGCAGGGACAGTCTCGATTCACCCCTCCACTTT. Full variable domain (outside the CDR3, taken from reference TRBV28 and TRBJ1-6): DVKVTQSSRYLVKRTGEKVFLECVQDMDHENMFWYRQDPGLGLRLIYFSYDVKMKEKGDIPEGYSVSREKKERFSLILESASTNQTSMYLCASRDSLDSPLHFGNGTRLTVT.

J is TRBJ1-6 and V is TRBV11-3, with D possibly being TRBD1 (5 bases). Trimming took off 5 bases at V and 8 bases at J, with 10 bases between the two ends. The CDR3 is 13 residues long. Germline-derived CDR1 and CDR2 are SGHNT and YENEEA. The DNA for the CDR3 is TGTGCCAGCAGCCCTCGACAGTATTCACCCCTCCACTTT. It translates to CASSPRQYSPLHF.

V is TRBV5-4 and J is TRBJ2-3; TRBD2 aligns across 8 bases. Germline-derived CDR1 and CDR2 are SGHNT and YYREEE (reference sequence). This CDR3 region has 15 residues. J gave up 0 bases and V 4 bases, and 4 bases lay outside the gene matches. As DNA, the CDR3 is TGTGCCAGCAGCCCACTAGCGGCTAGCACAGATACGCAGTATTTT. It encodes CASSPLAASTDTQYF.

This CDR3 reads CASSLQTGVNYGYTF. In DNA form, the CDR3 reads TGCGCCAGCAGCTTACAGACAGGGGTTAACTATGGCTACACCTTC. This chain connects TRBV5-1 to TRBJ1-2; 8 bases map to TRBD1. V was clipped by 2 bases and J by 1 base; unmatched bases: 4. From germline, CDR1 is SGHRS and CDR2 YFSETQ. This CDR3 region has 15 residues.

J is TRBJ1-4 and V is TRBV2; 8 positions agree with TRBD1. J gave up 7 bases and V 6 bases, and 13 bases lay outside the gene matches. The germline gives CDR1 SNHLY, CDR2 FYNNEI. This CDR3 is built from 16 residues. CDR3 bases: TGTGCCAGCAGGTTAACCAACAGGGGGGCGAGTGAAAAACTGTTTTTT. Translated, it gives CASRLTNRGASEKLFF.

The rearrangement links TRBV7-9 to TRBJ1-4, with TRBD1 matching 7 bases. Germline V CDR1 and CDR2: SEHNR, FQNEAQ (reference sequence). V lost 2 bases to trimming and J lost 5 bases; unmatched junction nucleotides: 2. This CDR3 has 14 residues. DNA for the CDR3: TGTGCCAGCAGCTTAAGACAGGGAAATGAAAAACTGTTTTTT. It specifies CASSLRQGNEKLFF. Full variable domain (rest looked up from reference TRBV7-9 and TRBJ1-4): DTGVSQNPRHKITKRGQNVTFRCDPISEHNRLYWYRQTLGQGPEFLTYFQNEAQLEKSRLLSDRFSAERPKGSFSTLEIQRTEQGDSAMYLCASSLRQGNEKLFFGSGTQLSVL.

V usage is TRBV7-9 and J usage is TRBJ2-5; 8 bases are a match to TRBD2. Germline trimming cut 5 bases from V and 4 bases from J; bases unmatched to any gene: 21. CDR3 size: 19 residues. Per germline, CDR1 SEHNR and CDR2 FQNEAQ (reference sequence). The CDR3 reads CASSRGGWGRTIRGETQYF. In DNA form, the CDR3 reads TGTGCCAGCAGCCGGGGGGGGTGGGGCAGGACTATTCGAGGAGAGACCCAGTACTTC.

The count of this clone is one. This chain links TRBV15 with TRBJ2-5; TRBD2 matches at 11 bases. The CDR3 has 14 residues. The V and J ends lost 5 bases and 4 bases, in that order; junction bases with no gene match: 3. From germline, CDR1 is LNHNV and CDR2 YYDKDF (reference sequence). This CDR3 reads CATSRSGGGETQYF. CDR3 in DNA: TGTGCCACCAGCCGTAGCGGGGGGGGAGAGACCCAGTACTTC.

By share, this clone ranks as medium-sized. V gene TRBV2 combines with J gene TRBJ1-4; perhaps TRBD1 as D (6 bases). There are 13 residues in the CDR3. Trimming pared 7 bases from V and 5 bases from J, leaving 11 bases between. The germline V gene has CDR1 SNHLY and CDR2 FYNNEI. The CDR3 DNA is TGTGCCAGCAACCGGGACAAGAATGAAAAACTGTTTTTT. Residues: CASNRDKNEKLFF.

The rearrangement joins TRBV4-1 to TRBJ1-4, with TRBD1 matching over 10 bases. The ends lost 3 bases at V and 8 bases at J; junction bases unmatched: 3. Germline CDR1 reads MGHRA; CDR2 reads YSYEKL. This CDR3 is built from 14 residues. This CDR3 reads CASSHGTGEEKLFF. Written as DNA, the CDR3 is TGCGCCAGCAGCCACGGGACAGGGGAAGAAAAACTGTTTTTT.

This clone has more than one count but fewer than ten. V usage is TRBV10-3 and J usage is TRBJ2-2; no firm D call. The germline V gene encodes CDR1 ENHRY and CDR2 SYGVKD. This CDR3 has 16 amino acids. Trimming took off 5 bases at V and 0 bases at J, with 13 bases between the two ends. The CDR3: CAISPLSLSNTGELFF. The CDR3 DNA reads TGTGCCATCAGTCCCTTATCCCTCTCGAACACCGGGGAGCTGTTTTTT.

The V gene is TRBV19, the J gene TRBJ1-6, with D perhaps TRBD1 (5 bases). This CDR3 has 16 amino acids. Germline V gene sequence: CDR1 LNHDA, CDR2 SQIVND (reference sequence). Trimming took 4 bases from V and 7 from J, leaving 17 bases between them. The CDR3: CASSRWTWDDNSPLHF. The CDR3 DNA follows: TGTGCCAGTAGTAGATGGACATGGGATGACAATTCACCCCTCCACTTT. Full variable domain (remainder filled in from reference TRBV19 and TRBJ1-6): DGGITQSPKYLFRKEGQNVTLSCEQNLNHDAMYWYRQDPGQGLRLIYYSQIVNDFQKGDIAEGYSVSREKKESFPLTVTSAQKNPTAFYLCASSRWTWDDNSPLHFGNGTRLTVT.

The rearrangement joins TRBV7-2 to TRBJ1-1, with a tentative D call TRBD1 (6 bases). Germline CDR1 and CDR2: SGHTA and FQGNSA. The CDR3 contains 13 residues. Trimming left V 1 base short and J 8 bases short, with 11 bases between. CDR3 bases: TGTGCCAGCAGCTTAGTGGCCAGGGGAGAAGCTTTCTTT. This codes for CASSLVARGEAFF.